The clone carrying this TCR beta chain was detected many times. No antigen is known for it. Uncontrolled infections, pregnancy, lactation or other autoimmune diseases led to patient exclusion. PBMCs came from approximately 9.6 ml of fresh peripheral blood. Germline CDR1 SEHNR, CDR2 FQNEAQ (reference sequence). The CDR3 runs to 15 residues. The V end lost 4 bases, the J end lost 2 bases, and 15 bases lay between the germline ends. Amplification from RNA transcripts yielded the TCR beta CDR3 regions. First-round RT-PCR employed HTBI primers, with a second-round multiplex PCR after it. Each CDR3 protein is one row after TCRdb ran MiXCR on the multiplex PCR reads. The data hold 600,000 to 700,000 distinct CDR3 sequences, with roughly two fifths observed a single time. The record originates from a study of Graves' ophthalmopathy and Graves' hyperthyroidism. General study points: Blood also contained most of the expanded thyroid clonotypes above 0.001 frequency.

The sequence came from an adult man with Graves' ophthalmopathy. The V and J genes are TRBV7-9 and TRBJ2-7; the D gene could be TRBD1 or TRBD2 (5 bases each). The sample comprised peripheral blood. Written as DNA, the CDR3 is TGTGCCAGCAGCTCTAGGGACCGTAGTCCCTACGAGCAGTACTTC. Protein sequence: CASSSRDRSPYEQYF.